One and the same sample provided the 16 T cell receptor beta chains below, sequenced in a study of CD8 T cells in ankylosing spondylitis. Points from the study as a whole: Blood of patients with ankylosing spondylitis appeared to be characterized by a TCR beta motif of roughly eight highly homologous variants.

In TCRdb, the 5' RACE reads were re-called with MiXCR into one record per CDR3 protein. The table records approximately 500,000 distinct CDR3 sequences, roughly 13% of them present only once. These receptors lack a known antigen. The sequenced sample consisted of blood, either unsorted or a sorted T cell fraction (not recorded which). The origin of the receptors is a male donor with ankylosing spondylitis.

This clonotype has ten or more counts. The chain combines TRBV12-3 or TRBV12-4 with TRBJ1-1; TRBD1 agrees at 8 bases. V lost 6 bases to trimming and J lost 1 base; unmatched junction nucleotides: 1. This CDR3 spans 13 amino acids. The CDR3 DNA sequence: TGTGCCAGCAGAGGGACAGGGAACACTGAAGCTTTCTTT. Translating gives CASRGTGNTEAFF.

The chain's CDR3 is CASSPQVNEQYF. Here the CDR3 DNA reads TGTGCCAGCAGTCCCCAAGTAAACGAGCAGTACTTC. The chain is built from TRBV12-3 or TRBV12-4 and TRBJ2-7; D remains ambiguous. V lost 5 bases to trimming and J lost 5 bases, with 10 bases between them. This CDR3 has 12 amino acids.

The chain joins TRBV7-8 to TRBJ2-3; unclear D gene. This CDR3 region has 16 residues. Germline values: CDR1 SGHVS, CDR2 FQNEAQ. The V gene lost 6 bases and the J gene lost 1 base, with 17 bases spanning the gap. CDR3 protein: CASSLNAASGTDTQYF. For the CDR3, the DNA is TGTGCCAGCAGTCTCAATGCGGCGAGCGGCACAGATACGCAGTATTTT.

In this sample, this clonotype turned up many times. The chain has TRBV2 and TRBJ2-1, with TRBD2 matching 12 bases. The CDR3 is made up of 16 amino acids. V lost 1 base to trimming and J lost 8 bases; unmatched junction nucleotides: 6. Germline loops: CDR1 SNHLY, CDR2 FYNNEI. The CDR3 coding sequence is TGTGCCAGCAGTGAAGGGAGGGCTAGCGGGAGGGATGAGCAGTTCTTC. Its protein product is CASSEGRASGRDEQFF.

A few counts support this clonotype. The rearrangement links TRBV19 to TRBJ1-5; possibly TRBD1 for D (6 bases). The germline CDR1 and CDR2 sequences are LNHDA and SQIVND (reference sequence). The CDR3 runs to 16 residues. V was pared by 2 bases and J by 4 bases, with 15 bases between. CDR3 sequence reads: CASSISPGDRNQPQHF. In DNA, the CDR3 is TGTGCCAGTAGTATATCGCCAGGGGATCGGAATCAGCCCCAGCATTTT.

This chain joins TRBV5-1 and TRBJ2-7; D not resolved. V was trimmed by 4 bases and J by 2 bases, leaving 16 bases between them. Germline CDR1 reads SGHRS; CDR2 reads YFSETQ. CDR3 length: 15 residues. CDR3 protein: CASSQGRGVPYEQYF. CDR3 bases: TGCGCCAGCAGCCAAGGGCGTGGGGTTCCCTACGAGCAGTACTTC.

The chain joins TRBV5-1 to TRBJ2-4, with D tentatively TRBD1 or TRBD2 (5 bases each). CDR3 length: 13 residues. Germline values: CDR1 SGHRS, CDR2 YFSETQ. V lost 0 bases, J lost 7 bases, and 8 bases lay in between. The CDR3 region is CASSLGDHNIQYF. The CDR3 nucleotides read TGCGCCAGCAGCTTGGGGGACCACAACATTCAGTACTTC.

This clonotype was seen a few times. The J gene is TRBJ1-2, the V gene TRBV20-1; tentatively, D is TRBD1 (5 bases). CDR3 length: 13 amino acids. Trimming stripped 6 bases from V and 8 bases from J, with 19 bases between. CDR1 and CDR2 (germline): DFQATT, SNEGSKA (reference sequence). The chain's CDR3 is CSALKQETYGYTF. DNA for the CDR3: TGCAGTGCCCTCAAACAGGAGACATACGGCTACACCTTC.

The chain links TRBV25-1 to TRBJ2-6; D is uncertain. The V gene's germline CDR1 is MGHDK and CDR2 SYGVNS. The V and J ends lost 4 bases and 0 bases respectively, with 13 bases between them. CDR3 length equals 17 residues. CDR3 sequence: CASSAATFSSGANVLTF. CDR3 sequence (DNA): TGTGCCAGCAGTGCGGCCACGTTTTCCTCTGGGGCCAACGTCCTGACTTTC.

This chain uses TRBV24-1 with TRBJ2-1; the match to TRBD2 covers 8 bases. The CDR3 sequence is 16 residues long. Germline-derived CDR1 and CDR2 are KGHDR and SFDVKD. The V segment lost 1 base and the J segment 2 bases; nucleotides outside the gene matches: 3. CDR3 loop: CATSDLGRGAYNEQFF. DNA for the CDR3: TGTGCCACCAGTGATTTAGGGCGGGGGGCCTACAATGAGCAGTTCTTC.

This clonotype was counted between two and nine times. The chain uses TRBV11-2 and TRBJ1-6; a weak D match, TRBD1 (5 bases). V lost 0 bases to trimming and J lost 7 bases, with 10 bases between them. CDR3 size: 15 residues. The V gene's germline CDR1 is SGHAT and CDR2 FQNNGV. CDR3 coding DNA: TGTGCCAGCAGCTTAGAGTTACAGGCCAATTCACCCCTCCACTTT. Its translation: CASSLELQANSPLHF. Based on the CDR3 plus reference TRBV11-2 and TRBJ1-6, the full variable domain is EAGVAQSPRYKIIEKRQSVAFWCNPISGHATLYWYQQILGQGPKLLIQFQNNGVVDDSQLPKDRFSAERLKGVDSTLKIQPAKLEDSAVYLCASSLELQANSPLHFGNGTRLTVT.

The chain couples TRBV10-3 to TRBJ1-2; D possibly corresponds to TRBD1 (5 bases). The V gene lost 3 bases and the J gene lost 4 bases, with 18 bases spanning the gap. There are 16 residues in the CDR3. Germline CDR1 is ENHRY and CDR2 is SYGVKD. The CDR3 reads CAISEPRPGGSYGYTF. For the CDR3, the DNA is TGTGCCATCAGTGAACCCCGACCGGGGGGTAGCTATGGCTACACCTTC.

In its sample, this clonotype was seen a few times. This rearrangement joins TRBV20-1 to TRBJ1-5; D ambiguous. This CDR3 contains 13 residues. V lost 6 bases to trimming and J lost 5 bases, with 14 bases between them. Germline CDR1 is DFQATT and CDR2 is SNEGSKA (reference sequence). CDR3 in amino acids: CSATRDPDQPQHF. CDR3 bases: TGCAGTGCCACCCGGGATCCGGATCAGCCCCAGCATTTT.

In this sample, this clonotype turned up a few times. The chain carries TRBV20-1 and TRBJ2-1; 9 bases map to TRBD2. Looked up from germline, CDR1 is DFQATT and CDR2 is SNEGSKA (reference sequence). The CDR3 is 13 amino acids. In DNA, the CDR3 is TGCAGCGGGAAGCGGGAGGCTCTTAATGAGCAGTTCTTC. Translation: CSGKREALNEQFF.

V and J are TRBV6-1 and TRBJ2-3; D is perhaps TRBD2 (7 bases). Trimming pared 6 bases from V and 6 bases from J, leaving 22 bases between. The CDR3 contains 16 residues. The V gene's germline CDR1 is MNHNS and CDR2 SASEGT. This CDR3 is CASRPRGGDKADTQYF. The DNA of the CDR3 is TGTGCCAGCAGACCAAGGGGGGGGGACAAAGCGGATACGCAGTATTTT.

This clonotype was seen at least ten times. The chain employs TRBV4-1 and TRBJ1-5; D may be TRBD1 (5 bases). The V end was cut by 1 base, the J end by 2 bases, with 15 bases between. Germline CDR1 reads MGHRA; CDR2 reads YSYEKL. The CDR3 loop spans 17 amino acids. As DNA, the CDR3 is TGCGCCAGCAGCCAAGGGGCGGCTCGGGGGGGCAATCAGCCCCAGCATTTT. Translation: CASSQGAARGGNQPQHF.